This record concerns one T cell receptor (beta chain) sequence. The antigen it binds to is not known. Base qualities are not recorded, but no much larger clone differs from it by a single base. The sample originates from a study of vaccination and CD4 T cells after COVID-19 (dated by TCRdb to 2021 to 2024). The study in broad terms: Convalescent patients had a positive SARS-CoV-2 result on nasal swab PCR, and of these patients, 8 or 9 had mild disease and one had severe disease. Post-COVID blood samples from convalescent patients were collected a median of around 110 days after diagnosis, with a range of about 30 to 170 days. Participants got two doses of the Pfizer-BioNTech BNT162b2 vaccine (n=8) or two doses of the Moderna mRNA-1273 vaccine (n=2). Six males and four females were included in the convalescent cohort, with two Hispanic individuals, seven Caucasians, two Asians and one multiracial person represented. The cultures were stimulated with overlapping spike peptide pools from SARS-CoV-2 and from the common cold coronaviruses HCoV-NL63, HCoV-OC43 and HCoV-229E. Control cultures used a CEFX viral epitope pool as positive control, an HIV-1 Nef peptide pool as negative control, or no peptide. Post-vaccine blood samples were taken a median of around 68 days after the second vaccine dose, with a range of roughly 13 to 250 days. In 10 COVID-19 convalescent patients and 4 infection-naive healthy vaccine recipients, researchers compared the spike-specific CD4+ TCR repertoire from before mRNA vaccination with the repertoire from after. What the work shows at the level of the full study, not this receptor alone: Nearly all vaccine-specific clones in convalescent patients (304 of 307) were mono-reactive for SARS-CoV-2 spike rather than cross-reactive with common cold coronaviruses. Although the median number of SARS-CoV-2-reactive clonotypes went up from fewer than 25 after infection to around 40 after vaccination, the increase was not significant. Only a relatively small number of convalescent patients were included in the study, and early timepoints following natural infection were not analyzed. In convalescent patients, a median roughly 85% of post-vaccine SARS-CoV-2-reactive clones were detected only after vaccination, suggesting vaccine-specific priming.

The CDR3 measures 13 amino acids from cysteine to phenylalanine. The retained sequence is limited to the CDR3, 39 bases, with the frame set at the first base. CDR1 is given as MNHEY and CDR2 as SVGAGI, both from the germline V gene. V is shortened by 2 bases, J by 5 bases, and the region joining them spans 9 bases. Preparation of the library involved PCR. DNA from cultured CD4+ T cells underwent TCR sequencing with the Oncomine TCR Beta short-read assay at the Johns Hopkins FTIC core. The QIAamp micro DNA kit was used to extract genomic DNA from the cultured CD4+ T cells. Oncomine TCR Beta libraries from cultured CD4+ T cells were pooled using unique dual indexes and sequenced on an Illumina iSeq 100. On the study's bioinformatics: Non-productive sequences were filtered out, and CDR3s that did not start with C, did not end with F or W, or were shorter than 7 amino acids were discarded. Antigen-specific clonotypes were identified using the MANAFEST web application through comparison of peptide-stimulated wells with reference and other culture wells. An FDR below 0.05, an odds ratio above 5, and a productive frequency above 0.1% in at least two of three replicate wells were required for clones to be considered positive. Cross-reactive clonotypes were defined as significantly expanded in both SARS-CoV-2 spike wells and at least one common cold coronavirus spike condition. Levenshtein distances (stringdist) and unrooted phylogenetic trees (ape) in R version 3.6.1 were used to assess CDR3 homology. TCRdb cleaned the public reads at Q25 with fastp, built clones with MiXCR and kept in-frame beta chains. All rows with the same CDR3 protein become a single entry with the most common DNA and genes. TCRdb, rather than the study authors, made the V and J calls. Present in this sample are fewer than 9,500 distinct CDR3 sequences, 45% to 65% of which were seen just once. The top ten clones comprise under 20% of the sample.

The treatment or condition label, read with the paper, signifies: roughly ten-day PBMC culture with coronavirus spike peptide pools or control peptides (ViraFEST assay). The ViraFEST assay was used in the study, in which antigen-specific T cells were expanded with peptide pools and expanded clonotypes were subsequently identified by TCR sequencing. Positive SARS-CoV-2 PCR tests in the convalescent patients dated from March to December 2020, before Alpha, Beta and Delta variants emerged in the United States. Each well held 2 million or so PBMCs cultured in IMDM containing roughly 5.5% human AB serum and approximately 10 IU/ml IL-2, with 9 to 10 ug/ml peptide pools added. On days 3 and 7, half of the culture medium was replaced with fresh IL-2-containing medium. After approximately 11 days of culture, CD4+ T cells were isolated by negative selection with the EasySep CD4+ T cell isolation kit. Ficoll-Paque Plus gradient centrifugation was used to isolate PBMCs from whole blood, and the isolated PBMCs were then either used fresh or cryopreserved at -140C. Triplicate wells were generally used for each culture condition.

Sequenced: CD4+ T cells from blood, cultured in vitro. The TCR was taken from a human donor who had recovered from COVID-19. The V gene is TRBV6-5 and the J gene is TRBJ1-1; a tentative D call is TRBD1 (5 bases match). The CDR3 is CASSYPGGTEAFF. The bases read TGTGCCAGCAGTTACCCCGGGGGTACTGAAGCTTTCTTT.